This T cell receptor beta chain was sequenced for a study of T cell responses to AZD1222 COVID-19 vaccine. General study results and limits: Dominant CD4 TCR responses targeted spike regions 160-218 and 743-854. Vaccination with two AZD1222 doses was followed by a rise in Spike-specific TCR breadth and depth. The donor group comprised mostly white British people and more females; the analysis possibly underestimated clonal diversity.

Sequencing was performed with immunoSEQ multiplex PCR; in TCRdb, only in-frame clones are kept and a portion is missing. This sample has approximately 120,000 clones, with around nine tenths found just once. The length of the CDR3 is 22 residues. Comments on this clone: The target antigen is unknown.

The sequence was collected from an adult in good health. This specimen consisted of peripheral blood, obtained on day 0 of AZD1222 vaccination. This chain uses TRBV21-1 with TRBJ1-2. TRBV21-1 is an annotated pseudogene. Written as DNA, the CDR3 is TGTGCCAGCAGCAATCGGATCCTACTCGATACAGGGTGGGGGGTACCTAACTATGGCTACACCTTC. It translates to CASSNRILLDTGWGVPNYGYTF.